This is a list of T cell receptor beta chains from one sample in a study of T cells expressing NK-cell markers. TCRdb reanalyzed the 5' RACE reads, giving one entry per CDR3 protein sequence and no DNA. This listing includes just under 150,000 distinct CDR3 sequences. Sequencing was performed on blood T cells: a sorted CD56 or NKG2C T cell subset, CD4+ or CD8+ T cells, or bulk PBMC T cells (not recorded which). All receptors come from a man aged 18 to 35 in good health. Each CDR3 is given with its conserved first and last residue. For some rows the clone size is stated as once, few or many, or as a class when expanded; others skip it.

size	J	V	length	CDR3
-	TRBJ2-3	TRBV12-3/TRBV12-4	13	CASSFGQIDTQYF
-	TRBJ1-1	TRBV2	12	CASVGGLTEAFF
-	TRBJ2-7	TRBV25-1	14	CASSGLASLYEQYF
-	TRBJ2-1	TRBV19	15	CATTKGVTSYNEQFF
-	TRBJ1-4	TRBV25-1	19	CASSDTTGGEDATNEKLFF
-	TRBJ2-3	TRBV2	15	CASMPFAASTDTQYF
-	TRBJ2-1	TRBV5-5	16	CASSLGGGRTYNEQFF
-	TRBJ2-5	TRBV6-1	14	CASSGGPKVETQYF
-	TRBJ2-1	TRBV5-4	11	CASSQSNEQFF
-	TRBJ1-2	TRBV20-1	14	CSARVGTATHGYTF
-	TRBJ2-5	TRBV28	15	CASSYVPSGEETQYF
-	TRBJ2-5	TRBV2	12	CASSEGFETQYF
-	TRBJ1-1	TRBV7-9	12	CASTAGPNDAFF
-	TRBJ2-1	TRBV7-7	15	CASSRLLGSYNEQFF
-	TRBJ2-7	TRBV29-1	13	CSVEGTYSYEQYF
-	TRBJ2-1	TRBV10-2	15	CASSDGVAGVKEQFF
-	TRBJ2-1	TRBV20-1	14	CSATGGNWNNEQFF
-	TRBJ2-5	TRBV11-1	18	CASSLLSSGTEAQETQYF
-	TRBJ2-1	TRBV29-1	18	CSVRGLAGGTLSYNEQFF
medium-sized	TRBJ2-1	TRBV19	14	CASSVGTGWNEQFF
-	TRBJ2-2	TRBV12-3/TRBV12-4	15	CASSQRGSNTGELFF
-	TRBJ1-2	TRBV20-1	13	CSARTGTLGGYTF
-	TRBJ2-2	TRBV20-1	15	CSARGRESRAGELFF
-	TRBJ1-2	TRBV27	14	CASSLTGGNYGYTF
-	TRBJ2-1	TRBV7-6	15	CASSLASGTGNEQFF
-	TRBJ2-7	TRBV4-2	16	CASSQDLAGGSYEQYF
-	TRBJ1-1	TRBV19	13	CASSIWGGYEAFF
-	TRBJ1-3	TRBV29-1	12	CSVIASGNTIYF
-	TRBJ2-7	TRBV18	15	CASSLRDRGIHEQYF
-	TRBJ2-4	TRBV4-2	18	CASSQDTPSSLAKNIQYF
-	TRBJ2-1	TRBV15	15	CATSGSGSSYNEQFF
-	TRBJ2-1	TRBV4-3	16	CASSQDRLAGVDEQFF
-	TRBJ1-5	TRBV30	15	CAWSVEQDSNQPQHF
-	TRBJ2-3	TRBV19	16	CASSIPAGVSTDTQYF
-	TRBJ1-5	TRBV15	13	CATSTVGSQPQHF
-	TRBJ2-7	TRBV2	16	CASSETGGGSSYEQYF
-	TRBJ2-2	TRBV9	16	CASSAPGTGALGELFF
-	TRBJ2-3	TRBV28	18	CASSPGGASGIFADTQYF
-	TRBJ1-1	TRBV5-1	14	CASSLAGGYAEAFF
-	TRBJ2-3	TRBV3-1	16	CASSQGGGRSADTQYF
-	TRBJ1-1	TRBV12-3/TRBV12-4	16	CASSPTGGTDYTEAFF
-	TRBJ2-7	TRBV4-3	11	CASSGSGEQYF
-	TRBJ2-5	TRBV7-2	14	CASSPNPLQETQYF
-	TRBJ2-2	TRBV4-1	15	CASSQEGYNTGELFF
-	TRBJ2-2	TRBV12-3/TRBV12-4	14	CASTGLAGAGELFF
-	TRBJ2-7	TRBV15	15	CATSRDPASGYEQYF
-	TRBJ2-5	TRBV12-3/TRBV12-4	12	CASNEGSETQYF
-	TRBJ2-3	TRBV12-3/TRBV12-4	15	CASSFVAASTDTQYF
-	TRBJ2-5	TRBV12-3/TRBV12-4	16	CASSLGLAGPGETQYF
-	TRBJ1-4	TRBV12-3/TRBV12-4	15	CASSSQGDVNEKLFF
-	TRBJ2-1	TRBV6-1	15	CASSEGVGGRDEQFF
-	TRBJ2-7	TRBV7-9	12	CASSSGWGEQYF
-	TRBJ2-1	TRBV11-2	16	CASSLGLAGSYNEQFF
-	TRBJ2-5	TRBV11-1	18	CASSPHLLAGEERETQYF
-	TRBJ2-5	TRBV20-1	18	CSARTLWVPSGSWETQYF
-	TRBJ2-5	TRBV20-1	14	CSARGAGVGETQYF
-	TRBJ1-4	TRBV28	14	CASRRMTGMEKLFF